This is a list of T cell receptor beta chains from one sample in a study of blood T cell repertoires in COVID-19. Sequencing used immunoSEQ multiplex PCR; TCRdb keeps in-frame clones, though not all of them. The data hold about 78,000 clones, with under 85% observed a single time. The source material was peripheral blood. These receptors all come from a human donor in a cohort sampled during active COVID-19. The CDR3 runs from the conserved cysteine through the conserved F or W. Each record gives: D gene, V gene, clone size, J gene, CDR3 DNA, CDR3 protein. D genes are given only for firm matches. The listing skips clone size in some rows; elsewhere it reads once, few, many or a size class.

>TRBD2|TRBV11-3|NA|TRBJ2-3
TGTGCCAGCAGCTTAGCCGCGGCTAGCGGGGGGTCAGATACGCAGTATTTT
CASSLAAASGGSDTQYF
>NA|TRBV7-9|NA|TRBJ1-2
TGTGCCAGCAGCCTGAATACTAATGGCTACACCTTC
CASSLNTNGYTF
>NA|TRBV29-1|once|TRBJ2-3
TGCAGCGTTGTTGGAGACACAGATACGCAGTATTTT
CSVVGDTDTQYF
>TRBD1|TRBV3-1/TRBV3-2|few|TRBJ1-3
TGTGCCAGCAGCCCCTTCGGGACAGCGTCTGGAAACACCATATATTTT
CASSPFGTASGNTIYF
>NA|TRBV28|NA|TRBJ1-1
TGTGCCAGCAGTTTCGGTAACACTGAAGCTTTCTTT
CASSFGNTEAFF
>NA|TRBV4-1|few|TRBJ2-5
TGCGCCAGCAGCCTTACCGGCAGGGCCCAAGAGACCCAGTACTTC
CASSLTGRAQETQYF
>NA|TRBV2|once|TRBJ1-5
TGTGCCAGCAGTGAATTGGGGCTCCGCAATCAGCCCCAGCATTTT
CASSELGLRNQPQHF
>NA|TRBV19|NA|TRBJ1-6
TGTGCCAGTACCACATTACGAGGCAATTCACCCCTCCACTTT
CASTTLRGNSPLHF
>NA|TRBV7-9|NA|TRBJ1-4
TGTGCCAGCAGCCTCAGCGTGGCCTTTAATGAAAAACTGTTTTTT
CASSLSVAFNEKLFF
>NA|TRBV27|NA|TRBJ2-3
TGTGCCAGCACCGTTGTCGGGGGACCCACAGATACGCAGTATTTT
CASTVVGGPTDTQYF
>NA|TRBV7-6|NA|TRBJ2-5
TGTGCCAGCAGCTTCTCGGAGACCCAGTACTTC
CASSFSETQYF
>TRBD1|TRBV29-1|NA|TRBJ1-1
TGCAGCGTTGACTTGACAGGGTCAGGCACTGAAGCTTTCTTT
CSVDLTGSGTEAFF
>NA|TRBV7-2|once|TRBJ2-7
TGTGCCAGCAGCTTAGCGGCTTCCTACGAGCAGTACTTC
CASSLAASYEQYF
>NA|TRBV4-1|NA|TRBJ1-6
TGCGCCAGCAGCCTCCCAATCCCCTATAATTCACCCCTCCACTTT
CASSLPIPYNSPLHF
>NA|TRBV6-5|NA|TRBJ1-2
TGTGCCAGCACCTACGCCCCGGACACATACTATGGCTACACCTTC
CASTYAPDTYYGYTF
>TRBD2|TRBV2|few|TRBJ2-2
TGTGCCAGCACCAGGACTAGCGTGACCGGGGAGCTGTTTTTT
CASTRTSVTGELFF
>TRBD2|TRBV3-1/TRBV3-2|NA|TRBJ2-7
TGTGCCAGCAGCCAGCGGGGGTACGAGCAGTACTTC
CASSQRGYEQYF
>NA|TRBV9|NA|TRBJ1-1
TGTGCCAGCAGCGGAGCCCAAAGGACGGAGGCCCACACTGAAGCTTTCTTT
CASSGAQRTEAHTEAFF
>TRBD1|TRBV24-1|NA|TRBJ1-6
TGTGCCACCAGTGATCGGACAGGGCGAGAAGAATACTCCTATAATTCACCCCTCCACTTT
CATSDRTGREEYSYNSPLHF
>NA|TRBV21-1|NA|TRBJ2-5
TGTGCCAGCAGCACGGGGACTAGCGGGGCCACCCAAGAGACCCAGTACTTC
CASSTGTSGATQETQYF
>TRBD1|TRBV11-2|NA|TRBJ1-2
TGTGCCAGCAGCTTAGGAGGAACAGGGGGCACTGGCTACACCTTC
CASSLGGTGGTGYTF
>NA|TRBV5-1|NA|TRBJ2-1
TGCGCCAGCAGCTTGGCGTCACAGGCCTTACCTGACAATGAGCAGTTCTTC
CASSLASQALPDNEQFF
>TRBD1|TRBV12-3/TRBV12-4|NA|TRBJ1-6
TGTGCCAGCAGATCGACAGGGGGTCCCCTCCACTTT
CASRSTGGPLHF
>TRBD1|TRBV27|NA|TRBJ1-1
TGTGCCAGCAGCAGGGGGGTTATGAACACTGAAGCTTTCTTT
CASSRGVMNTEAFF
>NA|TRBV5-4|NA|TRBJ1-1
TGTGCCAGCACGGGAGGGGGGGCCTTGGGCACTGAAGCTTTCTTT
CASTGGGALGTEAFF
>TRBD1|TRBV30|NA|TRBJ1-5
TGTGCCTGGAGTGTACGGTCAGGGGGCATCATCAATCAGCCCCAGCATTTT
CAWSVRSGGIINQPQHF
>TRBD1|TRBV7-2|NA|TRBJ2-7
TGTGCCAGCAGCTCAGACAGGGTCCCCTCCGAGCAGTACTTC
CASSSDRVPSEQYF
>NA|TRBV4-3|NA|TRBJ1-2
TGCGCCAGCAGCCAAGAGAGAGGACTCACTAACTATGGCTACACCTTC
CASSQERGLTNYGYTF
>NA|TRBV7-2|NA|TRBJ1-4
TGTGCCAGCAGCTTAGCGTTGGGGGGGAAACTGTTTTTT
CASSLALGGKLFF
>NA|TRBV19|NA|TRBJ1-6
TGTGCCAGTAGTCGGAGCAGCACAAGAGATAATTCACCCCTCCACTTT
CASSRSSTRDNSPLHF
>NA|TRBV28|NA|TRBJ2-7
TGTGCCAGCAGTTCTGGGACACACTACGAGCAGTACTTC
CASSSGTHYEQYF
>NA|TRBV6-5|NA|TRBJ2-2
TGTGCCAGCAGGGAGCCGAACACCGGGGAGCTGTTTTTT
CASREPNTGELFF
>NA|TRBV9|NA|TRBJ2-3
TGTGCCAGCAGCGTAGGGGCTAGCGAGATCACAGATACGCAGTATTTT
CASSVGASEITDTQYF
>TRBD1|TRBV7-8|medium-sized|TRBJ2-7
TGTGCCAGCAGCAACCAGGGGGCGGGTTACGAGCAGTACTTC
CASSNQGAGYEQYF
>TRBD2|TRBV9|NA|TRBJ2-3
TGTGCCAGCAGCGCCGGGACTAGCGGGGGGGATACGCAGTATTTT
CASSAGTSGGDTQYF
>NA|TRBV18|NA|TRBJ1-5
TGTGCCAGCTCACCAGCAGGGGGCAATCAGCCCCAGCATTTT
CASSPAGGNQPQHF
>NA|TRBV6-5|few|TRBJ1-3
TGTGCCAGCAGCTACGCAGGGTTAGGAAACACCATATATTTT
CASSYAGLGNTIYF
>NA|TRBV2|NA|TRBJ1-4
TGTGCCAGCAGTGAACAGGCAGGGGTGGAAAAACTGTTTTTT
CASSEQAGVEKLFF
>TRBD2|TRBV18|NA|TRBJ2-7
TGTGCCAGCTCACCACCGGGACCGGGGGGGAACGAGCAGTACTTC
CASSPPGPGGNEQYF
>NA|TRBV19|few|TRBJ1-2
TGTGCCAGTAGTAAGGGGCAGGGGTTCAATGGCTACACCTTC
CASSKGQGFNGYTF
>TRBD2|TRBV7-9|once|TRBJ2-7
TGTGCCAGCAGCTTAGGCTGGACTAGCGGGGGCCGAACGCAGTACTTC
CASSLGWTSGGRTQYF
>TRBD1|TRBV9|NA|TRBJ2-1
TGTGCCAGCAGCTTGCGGGACAGGGTAAATGAGCAGTTCTTC
CASSLRDRVNEQFF
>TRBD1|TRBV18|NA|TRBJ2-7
TGTGCCAGCTCAAAACAGGGGACATCCTACGAGCAGTACTTC
CASSKQGTSYEQYF
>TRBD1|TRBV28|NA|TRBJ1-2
TGTGCCAGCAGATGGGACAGGGTTAATGGCTACACCTTC
CASRWDRVNGYTF
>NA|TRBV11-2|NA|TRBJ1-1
TGTGCCAGCAGCTTAACCCAGGGGATGTTCACTGAAGCTTTCTTT
CASSLTQGMFTEAFF
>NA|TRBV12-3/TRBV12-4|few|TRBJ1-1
TGTGCCAGCAGTTTCCACGGGGGAGAAGCTTTCTTT
CASSFHGGEAFF
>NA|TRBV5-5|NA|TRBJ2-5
TGTGCCAGCAGCTTGTTTGGCTTCCAAGAGACCCAGTACTTC
CASSLFGFQETQYF
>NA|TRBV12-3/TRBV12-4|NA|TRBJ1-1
TGTGCCAGCAGCAGGGGCCTGAACACTGAAGCTTTCTTT
CASSRGLNTEAFF
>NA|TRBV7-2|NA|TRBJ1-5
TGTGCCAGCGGACTCAGTGGGCAGCCCCAGCATTTT
CASGLSGQPQHF
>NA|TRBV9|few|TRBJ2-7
TGTGCCAGCAGCGTAGAACAGGGACAACAGCAGTACTTC
CASSVEQGQQQYF
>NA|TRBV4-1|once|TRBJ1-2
TGCGCCAGCAGCCAAGAGGAGGGGAACTATGGCTACACCTTC
CASSQEEGNYGYTF